The 9 T cell receptor beta chains listed next were all sequenced from one sample in a study of monozygotic twins with cystic fibrosis. Measured with immunoSEQ multiplex PCR; TCRdb has only the in-frame clones, and not every one. Seen here are tens of thousands of clones, 87% observed once, and the top ten hold 1% to 1.5%. The sequenced sample consisted of blood. These receptors all come from a woman between 25 and 40 years old with cystic fibrosis.

V gene TRBV10-3 combines with J gene TRBJ2-3; 11 positions agree with TRBD2. Looked up from germline, CDR1 is ENHRY and CDR2 is SYGVKD. This CDR3 contains 16 residues. V gave up 6 bases and J gave up 1 base; unmatched junction bases: 6. CDR3 coding DNA: TGTGCCATCAGCCCGTCGACTAGCGGGGGCACAGATACGCAGTATTTT. It is translated as CAISPSTSGGTDTQYF.

This clone was counted a few times. V usage is TRBV2 and J usage is TRBJ2-3, with 9 bases lining up with TRBD1. Germline CDR1 reads SNHLY; CDR2 reads FYNNEI. With V trimmed by 1 base and J by 4 bases, 0 bases remained unmatched. This CDR3 region has 14 residues. The CDR3 coding sequence is TGTGCCAGCAGTGAAGGACAGGGGGCAGATACGCAGTATTTT. This gives the protein CASSEGQGADTQYF.

The chain couples TRBV4-1 to TRBJ1-4; D might be TRBD1 (6 bases). The ends were cut back, 4 bases at V and 2 bases at J, with 11 bases in the middle. Germline CDR1 reads MGHRA; CDR2 reads YSYEKL. The CDR3 is 15 amino acids. The CDR3 region is CASSPTGNTNEKLFF. In DNA form, the CDR3 reads TGCGCCAGCAGCCCTACAGGGAATACTAATGAAAAACTGTTTTTT.

The CDR3 spells CASSIPPGGEAFF. The CDR3, as DNA: TGTGCCAGTAGTATACCGCCGGGGGGTGAAGCTTTCTTT. The chain carries TRBV19 and TRBJ1-1; possible D gene TRBD1, 5 bases. Germline V gives CDR1 LNHDA, CDR2 SQIVND (reference sequence). The CDR3 covers 13 residues. V lost 2 bases, J lost 7 bases, and 11 bases lay in between. The full variable domain, with the rest looked up from reference TRBV19 and TRBJ1-1, is DGGITQSPKYLFRKEGQNVTLSCEQNLNHDAMYWYRQDPGQGLRLIYYSQIVNDFQKGDIAEGYSVSREKKESFPLTVTSAQKNPTAFYLCASSIPPGGEAFFGQGTRLTVV.

This chain uses TRBV2 with TRBJ2-7; the D gene is possibly TRBD2 (5 bases). The germline V gene has CDR1 SNHLY and CDR2 FYNNEI. The CDR3 is 13 amino acids. V was cut by 3 bases and J by 2 bases, with 8 bases left in between. CDR3 protein: CASSDVGAYEQYF. CDR3 DNA: TGTGCCAGCAGTGATGTCGGGGCCTACGAGCAGTACTTC.

This sequence joins TRBV7-6 and TRBJ2-1, with TRBD2 matching over 9 bases. The trim removed 2 bases at V and 4 bases at J, leaving 12 bases unmatched. The CDR3 has 18 amino acids. Germline values: CDR1 SGHVS, CDR2 FNYEAQ. The CDR3 protein is CASSLSGSGGGAYNEQFF. DNA of the CDR3: TGTGCCAGCAGCTTAAGCGGTAGCGGCGGGGGGGCTTACAATGAGCAGTTCTTC.

The rearrangement uses TRBV5-1 and TRBJ1-1; tentatively, D is TRBD1 (5 bases). V dropped 4 bases and J dropped 5 bases, with 18 bases sitting between them. The CDR3 totals 15 residues. Germline V gives CDR1 SGHRS, CDR2 YFSETQ. CDR3 sequence: CASSMTRGMGTEAFF. The CDR3 bases are TGCGCCAGCAGCATGACTCGGGGCATGGGTACTGAAGCTTTCTTT.

This clone has just one count. CDR3 nucleotide sequence: TGTGCCAGCAGCTTAGGAGGAAGGGCAGATACGCAGTATTTT. It encodes CASSLGGRADTQYF. This sequence joins TRBV7-2 and TRBJ2-3; no clear D. Germline CDR1 reads SGHTA; CDR2 reads FQGNSA. This CDR3 comprises 14 residues. V was cut by 1 base and J by 4 bases, with 9 bases left in between.

This rearrangement joins TRBV5-1 to TRBJ2-7; 9 bases fit TRBD1. Trimming cost V 0 bases and J 5 bases; bases outside gene matches: 3. The CDR3 totals 14 residues. Per the germline V gene, CDR1 is SGHRS and CDR2 is YFSETQ. The CDR3 spells CASSLEGQGNEQYF. The CDR3 DNA sequence: TGCGCCAGCAGCTTGGAGGGACAGGGCAACGAGCAGTACTTC.